What follows is one T cell receptor beta chain and its context. Researchers ran the PCR with 60 Vbeta and 13 Jbeta primers. Generated by immunoSEQ multiplex PCR, the TCRdb table keeps only in-frame clones and is missing some. In the table there are about 200,000 clones, around nine tenths of which are singletons. Deletions cut 5 bases from V and 5 bases from J, with 13 bases between. From germline, CDR1 is SGHVS and CDR2 FQNEAQ. This CDR3 is 13 amino acids long. The data were taken from a study of cytomegalovirus exposure and HLA in healthy donors. This chain uses TRBV7-8 with TRBJ2-7, with D perhaps TRBD2 (5 bases). Sequencing was done on a sample of PBMCs. This TCR came from a young woman in good health and CMV-seronegative. The CDR3 DNA reads TGTGCCAGCAGCAGAATAGCGTCTGACGAGCAGTACTTC. Translation: CASSRIASDEQYF.